This is a list of T cell receptor beta chains from one sample in a study of blood T cell repertoires in COVID-19. Repertoires were generated with immunoSEQ multiplex PCR, while TCRdb's copy carries only in-frame clones and drops some. The sample shows roughly 100,000 clones, around 82% of them seen only once. The specimen sequenced was peripheral blood. These receptors all come from a man in his 60s with acute or convalescent COVID-19. CDR3s include the opening cysteine and the closing phenylalanine or tryptophan. A D gene is named only where the DNA matches it firmly. A row's size may be missing; if present it is once, few, many or a size class.

size	D	J	V	CDR3	DNA
.	.	TRBJ1-2	TRBV2	CASSVEGASGYTF	TGTGCCAGCAGTGTTGAAGGGGCGTCTGGCTACACCTTC
.	TRBD2	TRBJ2-5	TRBV7-3	CASTPPSSGTSGRRGETQYF	TGTGCCAGCACCCCCCCCAGTTCCGGGACTAGCGGGAGGAGGGGGGAGACCCAGTACTTC
.	TRBD1	TRBJ2-3	TRBV19	CASSIAMRTGVTDTQYF	TGTGCCAGTAGTATAGCTATGAGGACAGGGGTAACAGATACGCAGTATTTT
few	TRBD1	TRBJ1-2	TRBV30	CAWSVGQGISGYTF	TGTGCCTGGAGTGTAGGACAGGGGATAAGTGGCTACACCTTC
.	.	TRBJ1-2	TRBV6-1	CASSEGRAINYGYTF	TGTGCCAGCAGTGAAGGCAGGGCAATTAACTATGGCTACACCTTC
.	TRBD2	TRBJ2-3	TRBV30	CAWSLAGSDTQYF	TGTGCCTGGAGTTTAGCGGGGTCAGATACGCAGTATTTT
few	.	TRBJ1-2	TRBV9	CASSVEPIPSYGYTF	TGTGCCAGCAGCGTAGAACCTATCCCGAGCTATGGCTACACCTTC
.	.	TRBJ2-5	TRBV7-6	CASSLVVTSTLWETQYF	TGTGCCAGCAGCTTAGTGGTGACTAGTACCTTATGGGAGACCCAGTACTTC
once	TRBD1	TRBJ1-5	TRBV18	CASSALGAGGNQPQHF	TGTGCCAGCTCGGCGCTTGGGGCAGGGGGAAATCAGCCCCAGCATTTT
few	TRBD1	TRBJ1-1	TRBV10-2	CASRTDRDPTEAFF	TGCGCCAGCAGGACGGACAGGGATCCCACTGAAGCTTTCTTT
.	.	TRBJ2-1	TRBV18	CASSRTEVNEQFF	TGTGCCAGCTCCAGGACAGAGGTGAATGAGCAGTTCTTC
.	TRBD2	TRBJ2-1	TRBV7-3	CASSPPGGARNEQFF	TGTGCCAGTAGTCCACCCGGGGGGGCCAGAAATGAGCAGTTCTTC
.	.	TRBJ2-1	TRBV18	CASSPLLADEQFF	TGTGCCAGCTCACCGCTACTAGCAGATGAGCAGTTCTTC
.	.	TRBJ1-3	TRBV10-3	CAISESAGNSGNTIYF	TGTGCCATCAGTGAGTCCGCGGGAAACTCTGGAAACACCATATATTTT
.	.	TRBJ2-7	TRBV7-9	CASSYTNSRTYEQYF	TGTGCCAGCAGCTACACGAATAGCAGAACCTACGAGCAGTACTTC
.	.	TRBJ2-2	TRBV6-1	CASSEEGVGELFF	TGTGCCAGCAGTGAAGAAGGGGTCGGGGAGCTGTTTTTT
.	.	TRBJ1-4	TRBV18	CASSLRLATNEKLFF	TGTGCCAGCTCACTGCGACTAGCAACTAATGAAAAACTGTTTTTT
.	TRBD1	TRBJ1-2	TRBV7-8	CASSMASGTGVIGYGYTF	TGTGCCAGCAGCATGGCCTCCGGGACAGGGGTAATAGGCTATGGCTACACCTTC
.	TRBD1	TRBJ1-2	TRBV3-1/TRBV3-2	CASSQDRWLGFYGYTF	TGTGCCAGCAGCCAGGACAGGTGGCTGGGTTTCTATGGCTACACCTTC
.	TRBD1	TRBJ1-5	TRBV2	CASSPGQGNQPQHF	TGTGCCAGCAGTCCGGGACAGGGTAATCAGCCCCAGCATTTT
.	TRBD2	TRBJ2-1	TRBV25-1	CASSASGSLSNEQFF	TGTGCCAGCAGTGCAAGCGGGAGTCTCTCCAATGAGCAGTTCTTC
.	TRBD2	TRBJ2-1	TRBV30	CAWSTSLGEQFF	TGTGCCTGGTCGACTAGCCTTGGGGAGCAGTTCTTC